This T cell receptor (beta chain) was observed in a study of beta chain features in type 1 diabetes. Study outcomes and limitations: All four CD4+ subsets from Type 1 diabetes patients carried moderately but significantly shorter TCRB CDR3s. The naive, central memory and Treg TCRB repertoires looked more alike in patients than they did in healthy donors. Possible PCR preference for shorter templates applied equally to patients and controls.

Trimming cost V 4 bases and J 5 bases; bases outside gene matches: 5. CDR3 length: 14 residues. Per the germline V gene, CDR1 is SEHNR and CDR2 is FQNEAQ (reference sequence). The investigators reverse transcribed all of the isolated RNA, so they sequenced expressed TCRB transcripts. Repertoires were generated with immunoSEQ multiplex PCR, while TCRdb's copy carries only in-frame clones and drops some. Counted here are hundreds of thousands of clones, 15% occurring once; the ten biggest clones make up roughly 0.015%. This clone was detected a few times. Its target is unknown. The specimen was naive CD4+ T cells from blood. The rearrangement uses TRBV7-9 and TRBJ1-2; 9 bases are a match to TRBD1. The source of this sequence is a man between 18 and 35 years old with type 1 diabetes. CDR3 sequence reads: CASSSGTGKYGYTF. The CDR3 DNA is TGTGCCAGCAGCTCCGGGACAGGGAAGTATGGCTACACCTTC. The variable domain in full, with the rest retrieved from reference TRBV7-9 and TRBJ1-2, is DTGVSQNPRHKITKRGQNVTFRCDPISEHNRLYWYRQTLGQGPEFLTYFQNEAQLEKSRLLSDRFSAERPKGSFSTLEIQRTEQGDSAMYLCASSSGTGKYGYTFGSGTRLTVV.